These T cell receptor beta chains were read from a single sample in a study of blood T cell repertoires in COVID-19. TCRdb's table, derived via immunoSEQ multiplex PCR, lists solely in-frame clones and lacks some. The sample lists almost 45,000 clones; 73% were seen once. The sequenced sample consisted of peripheral blood. The receptors shown here come from a man older than 75 with acute or convalescent COVID-19. Each CDR3 is given with its conserved first and last residue. D genes are given only for firm matches. Where a row states a size, it is once, few, many or the class of an expanded clone; other rows omit it.

TRBJ2-7	TRBV19	few	TRBD1	TGTGCCAGTAGTACTTCCGGGACAGGGGTTCTTGGCGAGCAGTACTTC	CASSTSGTGVLGEQYF
TRBJ1-6	TRBV3-1/TRBV3-2	once	TRBD1	TGTGCCAGCAGCCAGTCGGACAGGGATGGTTCACCCCTCCACTTT	CASSQSDRDGSPLHF
TRBJ1-1	TRBV7-9	.	.	TGTGCCAGCAGCTTAGTTTCAGGGGTCGGGACTGAAGCTTTCTTT	CASSLVSGVGTEAFF
TRBJ1-1	TRBV3-1/TRBV3-2	.	.	TGTGCCAGCAGCTTTGGGGGGGGCAGGGGTGGAACTGAAGCTTTCTTT	CASSFGGGRGGTEAFF
TRBJ2-7	TRBV4-1	few	TRBD2	TGCGCCAGCAGCATCGGACTAGCGGGAGCCTACGAGCAGTACTTC	CASSIGLAGAYEQYF
TRBJ2-2	TRBV30	.	.	TGTGCCTGGAGTCCAATCCAGGGCGGGGAGCTGTTTTTT	CAWSPIQGGELFF
TRBJ2-5	TRBV7-2	.	TRBD2	TGTGCCAGCAGCGATAGCGGGAGTATAGGGACCCAGTACTTC	CASSDSGSIGTQYF
TRBJ2-3	TRBV10-3	.	TRBD2	TGTGCCATCAGTGGAGGCGGGAGCCGCGATACGCAGTATTTT	CAISGGGSRDTQYF
TRBJ2-7	TRBV4-2	once	.	TGTGCCAGCAGCCGAGATTTCTCCGGCAGGGAGCAGTACTTC	CASSRDFSGREQYF
TRBJ2-5	TRBV28	.	TRBD1	TGTGCCAGCAGTCGAACCGGGACAGGGGAAGAGACCCAGTACTTC	CASSRTGTGEETQYF
TRBJ1-2	TRBV15	.	.	TGTGCCACCAGCGAGGATAGACAGTCAAGCTATGGCTACACCTTC	CATSEDRQSSYGYTF
TRBJ2-2	TRBV13	.	TRBD2	TGTGCCAGCAGCCCCGGGACTAGCTGGAACACAGGGGAGCTGTTGTTT	CASSPGTSWNTGELLF
TRBJ1-2	TRBV18	few	.	TGTGCCAGCTCACCAAGTCCGGGGGAAGGCTACACCTTC	CASSPSPGEGYTF
TRBJ1-1	TRBV6-5	few	.	TGTGCCAGCAGTTACCAACAGGGGAACACTGAAGCTTTCTTT	CASSYQQGNTEAFF
TRBJ2-1	TRBV6-6	.	.	TGTGCCAGCAGTCGATCAGGACTGTCCTACAATGAGCAGTTCTTC	CASSRSGLSYNEQFF
TRBJ2-7	TRBV7-8	.	.	TGTGCCAGCAGCTCTCGAGCGCCGCGGGGTGAGCAGTACTTC	CASSSRAPRGEQYF
TRBJ2-7	TRBV3-1/TRBV3-2	.	.	TGTGCCAGCAGCCAAGGGGTAATAGGGTCGGGGGAGCAGTACTTC	CASSQGVIGSGEQYF
TRBJ1-2	TRBV19	few	.	TGTGCCAGTAGGAACAGAAACTATGGCTACACCTTC	CASRNRNYGYTF
TRBJ2-7	TRBV4-2	.	.	TGTGCCAGCAGCCAAGATTGGGGAGGAACGAGCTCCTACGAGCAGTACTTC	CASSQDWGGTSSYEQYF
TRBJ1-2	TRBV16	.	TRBD1	TGTGCCAGCAGCCAATGGGGACAGGGTAACTATGGCTACACCTTC	CASSQWGQGNYGYTF
TRBJ1-1	TRBV28	.	TRBD1	TGTGCCAGCATCACGACAGGGCGAAGAAGCACTGAAGCTTTCTTT	CASITTGRRSTEAFF
TRBJ2-1	TRBV5-4	.	TRBD1	TGTGCCAGCAGCCGGGGACAGGGCTTGAGCAATGAGCAGTTCTTC	CASSRGQGLSNEQFF
TRBJ2-2	TRBV9	.	TRBD1	TGTGCCAGCAGCGTAGAAAGAAAGGGGGCAGGCACCGGGGAGCTGTTTTTT	CASSVERKGAGTGELFF
TRBJ2-1	TRBV29-1	.	TRBD2	TGCAGCGTCGCGACTAGCGGGAATGAGAATGAGCAGTTCTTC	CSVATSGNENEQFF
TRBJ2-2	TRBV27	.	.	TGTGCCAGCAGTACCTCCCAGCGGGTAAATACCGGGGAGCTGTTTTTT	CASSTSQRVNTGELFF
TRBJ2-1	TRBV6-2/TRBV6-3	.	TRBD1	TGTGCCAGCAGTTGGACAGGTTTCGAGCAGTTCTTC	CASSWTGFEQFF
TRBJ1-4	TRBV6-6	.	.	TGTGCCAGCAGCTGGGCTGAAAAACTGTTTTTT	CASSWAEKLFF
TRBJ2-2	TRBV5-6	.	.	TGTGCCAGCAGCTTCCTAACTAGCCGGTCCTCCGGGGAGCTGTTTTTT	CASSFLTSRSSGELFF
TRBJ1-5	TRBV28	once	TRBD1	TGTGCCAGCACCCCGACAGGGGTTCAGCCCCAGCATTTT	CASTPTGVQPQHF
TRBJ2-7	TRBV7-3	.	TRBD2	TGTGCCAGCAGCCTTCAGGGGACTAGCGGCTCCTACGAGCAGTACTTC	CASSLQGTSGSYEQYF
TRBJ2-6	TRBV19	once	.	TGTGCCAGTATACGGTTCACCGTCGGTACTGGGGCCAACGTCCTGACTTTC	CASIRFTVGTGANVLTF
TRBJ2-1	TRBV18	.	.	TGTGCCAGCTCACCCGTCAGGTTCTCCTACAATGAGCAGTTCTTC	CASSPVRFSYNEQFF
TRBJ2-7	TRBV29-1	few	TRBD2	TGCAGCGTTTCAGGGAGTAGCGGGAGGAAATTATACGAGCAGTACTTC	CSVSGSSGRKLYEQYF
TRBJ2-1	TRBV7-9	.	.	TGTGCCAGCAGGACCGCCAGGGGCTCCTACAATGAGCAGTTCTTC	CASRTARGSYNEQFF
TRBJ2-7	TRBV23-1	.	.	.	CASSQSGRRAGTGNSYEQYF
TRBJ2-7	TRBV18	.	.	TGTGCCAGCTCACGCAGCAGGGCCTACGAGCAGTACTTC	CASSRSRAYEQYF
TRBJ2-7	TRBV6-5	few	TRBD1	TGTGCCAGCCGGACAGGCTACGAGCAGTACTTC	CASRTGYEQYF
TRBJ1-6	TRBV28	few	.	TGTGCCACCAGGGGCCAGCTTCCTAATTCACCCCTCCACTTT	CATRGQLPNSPLHF
TRBJ1-4	TRBV28	.	TRBD1	TGTGCCAGCAGTGGGACAGGGCTGAATGAAAAACTGTTTTTT	CASSGTGLNEKLFF